The source of this T cell receptor beta chain is a study of cytomegalovirus exposure and HLA in healthy donors. Clones were read by immunoSEQ multiplex PCR, and TCRdb kept only the in-frame ones, dropping some. Altogether about 130,000 clones are present, 89% being singletons, with the ten largest covering around 1.1%. Donors came from a validation cohort of 90 to 150 subjects, distinct from the first 666-subject cohort. Germline CDR1 is MRHNA and CDR2 is SNTAGT. J was trimmed by 6 bases and V by 4 bases; bases with no gene match: 4. The CDR3 totals 14 residues. A remark on this clone: The antigen remains unidentified.

Study-level findings and limits: It was confirmed in vitro that three of the CMV-associated chains were specific for CMV antigens. That first-cohort TCR clusters tended to co-occur in the 95 to 150 validation repertoires was found in a later analysis.

The chain has TRBV6-4 and TRBJ2-1; the match to TRBD2 covers 9 bases. The sample comprised PBMCs. The sequence was obtained from a woman younger than 30 in good health and CMV-seronegative. The CDR3 DNA follows: TGTGCCAGCAGTGTAGCGGGAGCTAGCAATGAGCAGTTCTTC. The encoded protein is CASSVAGASNEQFF.